These T cell receptor beta chains were read from a single sample in a study of cytomegalovirus exposure and HLA in healthy donors. The assay was immunoSEQ multiplex PCR, and TCRdb's table has in-frame clones only and misses some. The sample gives 100,000 to 120,000 clones, 15% of which show up once; about 0.79% is in the top ten. Sequencing input: PBMCs. All receptors derive from a female donor in good health and CMV-seronegative. CDR3s include the opening cysteine and the closing phenylalanine or tryptophan.

J: TRBJ2-7
V: TRBV5-1
CDR3: CASSPLPGHSYEQYF

J: TRBJ1-5
V: TRBV6-1
CDR3: CASIRQGTFNQPQHF

J: TRBJ2-7
V: TRBV6-5
CDR3: CASSYRGQGTYEQYF

J: TRBJ2-1
V: TRBV5-1
CDR3: CASSLNGVTNEQFF

J: NA
V: TRBV7-8
CDR3: CASSLGLVWGLNYEQYF

J: TRBJ2-5
V: TRBV6-5
CDR3: CASSYSVELRETQYF

J: TRBJ1-4
V: TRBV7-8
CDR3: CASSQGTTTNEKLFF

J: TRBJ2-1
V: TRBV11-2
CDR3: CASSWGTSGKIYNEQFF

J: TRBJ1-3
V: TRBV30
CDR3: CAWSTGASGNTIYF

J: TRBJ2-7
V: TRBV5-4
CDR3: CASSSMGGRGEQYF

J: TRBJ2-7
V: TRBV15
CDR3: CATSRMIGVEQYF

J: TRBJ1-2
V: TRBV12-5
CDR3: CASGTSPGTGSFDYGYTF

J: TRBJ2-5
V: TRBV15
CDR3: CATSRGEGGGQETQYF

J: TRBJ2-3
V: TRBV4-1
CDR3: CASSQVGRRDPDTQYF

J: TRBJ1-1
V: TRBV7-2
CDR3: CASSSNPRGNTEAFF

J: TRBJ1-6
V: TRBV25-1
CDR3: CASSESRQVRNSPLHF

J: TRBJ1-5
V: TRBV10-2
CDR3: CASSVSLQGRQPQHF

J: TRBJ1-5
V: TRBV19
CDR3: CASSSRGYSNQPQHF

J: TRBJ2-2
V: TRBV7-9
CDR3: CASSPPDRGLVGELFF

J: TRBJ2-1
V: TRBV29-1
CDR3: CSVISSGGSYNEQFF

J: TRBJ1-5
V: TRBV30
CDR3: CAWGQTGNQPQHF

J: TRBJ2-3
V: TRBV28
CDR3: CASSSPLAGGWGDTQYF